This T cell receptor (beta chain) was documented in a study of T cell responses to AZD1222 COVID-19 vaccine. The method was immunoSEQ multiplex PCR; TCRdb's version includes in-frame clones alone and lacks a portion of them. The table includes 150,000 or so clones, roughly nine tenths detected once. This CDR3 has 15 residues. The germline gives CDR1 SGHTA, CDR2 FQGNSA. V was shortened by 5 bases and J by 0 bases, with 14 bases between the two germline ends. The origin of this receptor is an adult in good health. The chain employs TRBV7-2 and TRBJ2-7; tentatively, D is TRBD2 (5 bases). Sequencing was performed on peripheral blood, taken on day 0 of AZD1222 vaccination. The CDR3 is CASSLGVISSYEQYF. Here the CDR3 DNA reads TGTGCCAGCAGCCTCGGGGTTATAAGCTCCTACGAGCAGTACTTC.